This record covers a single T cell receptor (beta chain). The antigen it binds to is not known. No base qualities exist here, and no much larger clone lies one base off it. This entry is derived from a study of breast tumors, draining lymph nodes, adjacent tissues (dated by TCRdb to the mid-2010s). With respect to the entire study: The study compared TCR beta repertoires across tumor, adjacent nontumor tissue and axillary lymph nodes from breast cancer patients. The study aimed to assess the relationships and possible T-cell exchange between tumor, surrounding tissue and draining lymph node repertoires in human breast cancer. Broad study findings and their caveats: In luminal-like breast cancer, tumor and nontumor tissue repertoires resembled each other significantly more than in basal-like breast cancer. Tumors showed preferential V and J gene usage, and their T-cell repertoire diversity fell below that of lymph nodes yet above that of nontumor tissue. The conclusion that tumor T cells originate in lymph nodes was framed as consistent with a hypothesis rather than directly demonstrated. The data were considered consistent with the idea that most tumor T cells come from the lymph node and then expand in tumor tissue.

TCRdb records Illumina HiSeq 2000 as the sequencer. TCR beta chain libraries were generated by multiplex PCR amplification. The amplified TCR beta chain products were analyzed by high-throughput sequencing. TCRdb reprocessing: public reads trimmed at Q25 with fastp, clones called with MiXCR, in-frame beta chains kept. Each record represents a unique CDR3 protein, reported with the most common genes and DNA among its rows. This sample has about 14,000 distinct CDR3 sequences in its table, and roughly 50% of those were observed once. Of the sample, approximately 30% falls within the top ten clones. Its CDR3 holds 14 amino acids, cysteine through phenylalanine. Just the 42-base CDR3 DNA is kept, in frame starting at base 1. The germline V gene yields MDHEN for CDR1 and SYDVKM for CDR2. Between the V and J ends, shortened by 5 bases and 2 bases respectively, the junction contains 10 bases. The adjacent samples were made up of nontumor breast tissue around the tumor.

This receptor was obtained from a female donor with breast cancer. Some clones in this sample may be carry-over from other donors' samples. The source material was tumor-adjacent breast tissue. The sequence is built from TRBV28 and TRBJ1-5; a tentative D match to TRBD1 spans 5 bases. The DNA reads as follows: TGTGCCAGCAGTAAACAGGTGGGCAATCAGCCCCAGCATTTT. Its protein reads: CASSKQVGNQPQHF. Where the CDR3 stops, the reference TRBV28 and TRBJ1-5 genes take over; the full variable domain is DVKVTQSSRYLVKRTGEKVFLECVQDMDHENMFWYRQDPGLGLRLIYFSYDVKMKEKGDIPEGYSVSREKKERFSLILESASTNQTSMYLCASSKQVGNQPQHFGDGTRLSIL.